These 7 T cell receptor beta chains originate from one sample sequenced in a study of blood T cell repertoires in COVID-19. The assay was immunoSEQ multiplex PCR, and TCRdb's table has in-frame clones only and misses some. The data hold 26,000 or so clones, with 75% to 90% observed a single time. Sample: peripheral blood. The receptors come from a human donor in a cohort sampled during active COVID-19.

The rearrangement links TRBV6-1 to TRBJ2-3; maybe TRBD2 (7 bases). This CDR3 region has 15 residues. Germline V gives CDR1 MNHNS, CDR2 SASEGT. The ends were cut back, 3 bases at V and 6 bases at J, with 16 bases in the middle. CDR3 bases: TGTGCCAGCAGTGATTATCGGGGGGCTCGGGATACGCAGTATTTT. Encoded protein: CASSDYRGARDTQYF.

This clone was seen once. The V call is TRBV7-6, the J call TRBJ2-1; 7 positions agree with TRBD2. The germline V gene encodes CDR1 SGHVS and CDR2 FNYEAQ. The CDR3 sequence is 16 residues long. V dropped 5 bases and J dropped 0; count of bases not matched to a gene: 7. CDR3 in DNA: TGTGCCAGCAGCCATGCGGTAGCGGGCTCCTACAATGAGCAGTTCTTC. It codes for CASSHAVAGSYNEQFF.

This clone was seen once. CDR3 protein: CASSSRTSGQPYNEQFF. DNA of the CDR3: TGTGCCAGCAGCTCCCGGACTAGCGGACAACCGTACAATGAGCAGTTCTTC. The rearrangement joins TRBV14 to TRBJ2-1, with 10 bases fitting TRBD2. The length of the CDR3 is 17 residues. Germline trimming cut 5 bases from V and 4 bases from J; bases unmatched to any gene: 11. CDR1 and CDR2 from the germline V gene are SGHDN and FVKESK.

The J gene is TRBJ2-1, the V gene TRBV12-3 or TRBV12-4; D unresolved. CDR3 length: 12 amino acids. The V gene lost 5 bases and the J gene lost 3 bases, with 5 bases spanning the gap. In nucleotides, the CDR3 is TGTGCCAGCAGTGCGGACTACAATGAGCAGTTCTTC. The encoded protein is CASSADYNEQFF.

The V and J genes are TRBV9 and TRBJ1-2; TRBD1 matches at 7 bases. V was pared by 0 bases and J by 4 bases, with 6 bases of the junction left unmatched. The CDR3 extends over 15 amino acids. Germline-derived CDR1 and CDR2 are SGDLS and YYNGEE. The CDR3 region is CASSVGAQGSYGYTF. The DNA for the CDR3 is TGTGCCAGCAGCGTAGGGGCACAGGGGTCCTATGGCTACACCTTC.

This rearrangement joins TRBV28 to TRBJ2-7, with D perhaps matching TRBD1 (5 bases). Germline V CDR1 and CDR2: MDHEN, SYDVKM. The CDR3 consists of 14 residues. V lost 6 bases to trimming and J lost 0 bases, with 12 bases between them. This chain's CDR3 is CASSPQGFSYEQYF. In DNA, the CDR3 is TGTGCCAGCAGCCCCCAGGGCTTCTCCTACGAGCAGTACTTC.

The chain has TRBV7-8 and TRBJ2-2, with 10 bases aligning to TRBD2. The CDR3 is 15 amino acids. Germline CDR1 reads SGHVS; CDR2 reads FQNEAQ. V shed 4 bases, J shed 7 bases, and the junction held 6 bases outside the gene matches. For the CDR3, the DNA is TGTGCCAGCAGCTCCGGGACTAGCGACGTCGGGGAGCTGTTTTTT. Its protein product is CASSSGTSDVGELFF.